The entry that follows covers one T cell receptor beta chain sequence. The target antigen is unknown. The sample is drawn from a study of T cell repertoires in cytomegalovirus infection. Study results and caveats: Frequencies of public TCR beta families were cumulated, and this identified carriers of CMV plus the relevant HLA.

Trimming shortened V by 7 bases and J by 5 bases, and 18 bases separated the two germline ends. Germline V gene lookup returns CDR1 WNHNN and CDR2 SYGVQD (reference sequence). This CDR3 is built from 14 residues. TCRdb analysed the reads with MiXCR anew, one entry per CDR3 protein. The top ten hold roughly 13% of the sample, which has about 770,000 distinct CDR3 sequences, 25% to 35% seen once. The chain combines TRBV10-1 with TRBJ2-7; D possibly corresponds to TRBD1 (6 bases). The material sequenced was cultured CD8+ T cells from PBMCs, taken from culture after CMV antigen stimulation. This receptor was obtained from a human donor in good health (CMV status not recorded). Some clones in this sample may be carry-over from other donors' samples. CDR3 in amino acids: CASTKGAGANEQYF. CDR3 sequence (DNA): TGCGCCAGCACCAAAGGGGCAGGGGCCAACGAGCAGTACTTC.